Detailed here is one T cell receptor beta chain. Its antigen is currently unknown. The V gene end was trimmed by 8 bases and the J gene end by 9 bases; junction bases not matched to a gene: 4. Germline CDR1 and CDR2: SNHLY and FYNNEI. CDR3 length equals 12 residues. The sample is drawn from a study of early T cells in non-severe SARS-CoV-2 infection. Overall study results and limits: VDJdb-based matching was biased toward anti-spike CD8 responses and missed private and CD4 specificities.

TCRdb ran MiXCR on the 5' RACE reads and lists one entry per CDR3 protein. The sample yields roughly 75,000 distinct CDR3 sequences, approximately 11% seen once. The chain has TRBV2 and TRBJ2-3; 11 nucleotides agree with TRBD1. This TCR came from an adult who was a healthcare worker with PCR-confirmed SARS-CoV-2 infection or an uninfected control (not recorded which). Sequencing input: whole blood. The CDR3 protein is CASGTGGSTQYF. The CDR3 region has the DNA TGTGCCAGCGGGACAGGGGGGTCGACGCAGTATTTT.